This T cell receptor (beta chain) was obtained from a study of cytomegalovirus exposure and HLA in healthy donors. Study-level background: Across under 450 genotyped donors, approximately 81% landed in the Caucasian-associated ancestry cluster.

The study, taken as a whole, reports: For most TCR sequences rarity was the rule, although some public TCRs occurred in many donors. Data from an earlier analysis indicated that most TCR beta V segments were productive either about 87% or about 30% of the time.

The CDR3 length is 15 residues. Per germline, CDR1 MNHEY and CDR2 SVGAGI. Trimming pared 8 bases from V and 0 bases from J, leaving 14 bases between. The PCR contained 60 Vbeta and 13 Jbeta primers. The method was immunoSEQ multiplex PCR; TCRdb's version includes in-frame clones alone and lacks a portion of them. The table lists about 41,000 clones. On this clone: Its antigen is not identified.

V is TRBV6-5 and J is TRBJ1-3; the D is unclear. The specimen sequenced was PBMCs. The sequence derives from a man aged 30 to 39 in good health and CMV-seronegative. The CDR3 protein is CASRPDGSSGNTIYF. DNA for the CDR3: TGTGCCAGCCGACCGGACGGGAGCTCTGGAAACACCATATATTTT.